These 17 T cell receptor beta chains were sequenced from one sample in a study of Graves' ophthalmopathy and Graves' hyperthyroidism. Amplifying from RNA transcripts, the study obtained TCR beta CDR3 regions. First-round RT-PCR used HTBI primers; second-round multiplex PCR followed. TCRdb reanalysed the multiplex PCR reads using MiXCR and keeps one entry per CDR3 protein. This sample has 300,000 to 450,000 distinct CDR3 sequences, with about 15% found just once. The sequencing sample was made of peripheral blood. The receptor set was obtained from an adult woman with stable Graves' hyperthyroidism.

This clonotype has more than one count but fewer than ten. This chain joins TRBV7-8 and TRBJ2-4, with D unclear. Trimming took off 0 bases at V and 4 bases at J, with 10 bases between the two ends. Germline assignment: CDR1 SGHVS and CDR2 FQNEAQ. The CDR3 is 15 residues long. CDR3 in DNA: TGTGCCAGCAGCTTAGCAGGGCGTTGGAAAAACATTCAGTACTTC. Encoded protein: CASSLAGRWKNIQYF.

This chain uses TRBV5-1 with TRBJ2-5; D gene ambiguous. Germline-derived CDR1 and CDR2 are SGHRS and YFSETQ. Trimming took off 4 bases at V and 2 bases at J, with 6 bases between the two ends. The CDR3 runs to 12 residues. The CDR3: CASSNGQETQYF. The CDR3 DNA reads TGCGCCAGCAGCAACGGACAAGAGACCCAGTACTTC.

This clonotype appeared many times. The chain couples TRBV5-1 to TRBJ2-7; 7 bases are shared with TRBD2. The CDR3 is 15 residues long. Germline V lookup: CDR1 SGHRS, CDR2 YFSETQ. Losses at the gene ends were 0 bases for V and 2 bases for J; bases not matched to a gene: 5. The chain's CDR3 is CASSLAYGGTYEQYF. The CDR3 region has the DNA TGCGCCAGCAGCTTGGCCTACGGGGGGACCTACGAGCAGTACTTC.

There are many counts of this clonotype. The gene calls are TRBV12-3 or TRBV12-4 and TRBJ1-2; D may be TRBD1 (6 bases). The CDR3 loop spans 16 amino acids. Trimming cost V 3 bases and J 8 bases, with 22 bases left between them. The CDR3 loop reads CASSFFSAGAKQGYTF. The CDR3 DNA is TGTGCCAGCAGTTTTTTTTCGGCAGGGGCCAAACAGGGCTACACCTTC.

There are many counts of this clonotype. The CDR3 DNA reads as TGTGCCAGCAGCCGATATTACGGGGAGACCCAGTACTTC. It translates to CASSRYYGETQYF. The V gene is TRBV7-3, the J gene TRBJ2-5; no reliable D call. This CDR3 contains 13 residues. Germline V CDR1 and CDR2: SGHTA, FQGTGA. The germline V and J ends were trimmed by 5 bases and 5 bases, with 12 bases remaining between them.

This clonotype was counted many times. The J gene is TRBJ2-5, the V gene TRBV6-5, with D perhaps matching TRBD1 (5 bases). This CDR3 region has 15 residues. CDR1 is MNHEY, CDR2 SVGAGI, per germline. Trimming stripped 6 bases from V and 0 bases from J, with 14 bases between. The CDR3 sequence is CASRPGIRNQETQYF. CDR3 in DNA: TGTGCCAGCAGACCAGGGATTCGCAACCAAGAGACCCAGTACTTC.

Many counts were recorded for this clonotype. The chain joins TRBV2 to TRBJ2-7; D may be TRBD1 or TRBD2 (5 bases each). Germline CDR1 reads SNHLY; CDR2 reads FYNNEI. The CDR3 sequence is 15 residues long. V was clipped by 1 base and J by 3 bases, with 13 bases between them. As DNA, the CDR3 is TGTGCCAGCAGTGAAGGGGGGAACAGCCTCTACGAGCAGTACTTC. It specifies CASSEGGNSLYEQYF.

With respect to this clonotype: A read error may explain this, as a much larger clone is one base away. The rearrangement joins TRBV30 to TRBJ2-5; D is perhaps TRBD2 (6 bases). There are 14 residues in the CDR3. Germline loops: CDR1 GTSNPN, CDR2 SVGIG (reference sequence). The CDR3 DNA sequence: TGTGCCTGGAATAAGGGACTGTACCAAGAGACCAAGTACTTC. As protein: CAWNKGLYQETKYF.

As concerns this clonotype: A much larger clone differs by one base, so this may be a read error. This rearrangement joins TRBV30 to TRBJ2-5; TRBD2 matches at 8 bases. CDR3 length equals 15 residues. Germline V CDR1 and CDR2: GTSNPN, SVGIG (reference sequence). CDR3 nucleotide sequence: TGTGCCTCCGGGGGGGGCGGGAGCTCCCAAGATACCCAGTACTTC. This translates into CASGGGGSSQDTQYF.

This clonotype was picked up many times. This sequence joins TRBV24-1 and TRBJ2-3; TRBD2 matches at 8 bases. CDR3 length: 15 residues. With V trimmed by 6 bases and J by 0 bases, 4 bases remained unmatched. Germline V gene lookup returns CDR1 KGHDR and CDR2 SFDVKD. The chain's CDR3 is CATSYRGRSTDTQYF. The CDR3 coding sequence is TGTGCCACCAGTTACCGCGGGAGGAGCACAGATACGCAGTATTTT.

This clonotype has ten or more counts. This rearrangement joins TRBV29-1 to TRBJ2-7; no reliable D call. Germline V CDR1 and CDR2: SQVTM, ANQGSEA. V lost 2 bases and J 0 bases, leaving 14 bases between the germline ends. The CDR3 is made up of 15 amino acids. As DNA, the CDR3 is TGCAGCGTTGAAATGAGGCTTAGGAGCTCCTACGAGCAGTACTTC. Translation gives CSVEMRLRSSYEQYF.

In this sample, this clonotype turned up many times. This chain links TRBV6-5 with TRBJ2-7; D not certain. Germline CDR1 and CDR2: MNHEY and SVGAGI. The germline V and J ends were trimmed by 2 bases and 1 base, with 15 bases remaining between them. CDR3 length: 16 amino acids. CDR3 sequence reads: CASSYQKWTESYEQYF. CDR3 coding DNA: TGTGCCAGCAGTTACCAGAAGTGGACGGAGTCCTACGAGCAGTACTTC.

This sequence joins TRBV12-3 or TRBV12-4 and TRBJ1-2; 8 bases map to TRBD1. V shed 6 bases, J shed 2 bases, and the junction held 8 bases outside the gene matches. The CDR3 runs 15 residues. CDR3: CASRTAGTGNYGYTF. As DNA, the CDR3 is TGTGCCAGCAGAACCGCCGGGACAGGAAACTATGGCTACACCTTC.

V and J are TRBV6-2 or TRBV6-3 and TRBJ2-2; D is uncertain. V lost 11 bases and J 3 bases, leaving 16 bases between the germline ends. The CDR3 has 14 amino acids. CDR1 and CDR2 (germline): MNHEY, SVGEGT. The CDR3 here is CAGRGLEHTGELFF. CDR3 DNA sequence: TGTGCCGGGCGAGGCTTAGAGCACACCGGGGAGCTGTTTTTT.

In this sample, this clonotype turned up a few times. This sequence joins TRBV3-1 and TRBJ2-2; 9 bases agree with TRBD2. This CDR3 contains 16 residues. Germline CDR1 and CDR2: LGHDT and YNNKEL (reference sequence). The ends lost 2 bases at V and 0 bases at J; junction bases unmatched: 1. This CDR3 is CASSQSGRTNTGELFF. The CDR3 nucleotides read TGTGCCAGCAGCCAAAGCGGGAGGACGAACACCGGGGAGCTGTTTTTT.

There are many counts of this clonotype. The V and J genes are TRBV27 and TRBJ2-5; D may be TRBD1 or TRBD2 (5 bases each). There are 15 residues in the CDR3. Germline lookup yields CDR1 MNHEY and CDR2 SMNVEV (reference sequence). Trimming stripped 6 bases from V and 4 bases from J, with 18 bases between. CDR3 region: CASSRGENFRETQYF. CDR3 bases: TGTGCCAGCAGCCGAGGGGAGAACTTCCGAGAGACCCAGTACTTC.

This clonotype was detected ten times or more. V is TRBV15 and J is TRBJ2-7, with D hard to call. Trimming cost V 0 bases and J 0 bases, with 15 bases left between them. From germline, CDR1 is LNHNV and CDR2 YYDKDF (reference sequence). CDR3 size: 17 residues. Written as DNA, the CDR3 is TGTGCCACCAGCAGAGATCGTTACCGGCAAATCTCCTACGAGCAGTACTTC. This translates into CATSRDRYRQISYEQYF.